One and the same sample provided the 5 T cell receptor beta chains below, sequenced in a study of T cell responses to AZD1222 COVID-19 vaccine. Profiling relied on immunoSEQ multiplex PCR, and the TCRdb table lists in-frame clones only, not all of them. Of 100,000 to 150,000 clones in the sample, around 84% were seen once. The sequenced sample was peripheral blood, obtained on day 0 of AZD1222 vaccination. The receptors stem from an adult in good health.

The chain combines TRBV7-3 with TRBJ2-2, with TRBD2 as a possible D gene (6 bases). Germline-derived CDR1 and CDR2 are SGHTA and FQGTGA. V lost 5 bases, J lost 4 bases, and 20 bases lay in between. The CDR3 covers 17 residues. The CDR3 DNA reads TGTGCCAGCAGCAAGCTACCGGGACGGGGACTCACCGGGGAGCTGTTTTTT. Its translation is CASSKLPGRGLTGELFF.

The rearrangement links TRBV3-1 (or the pseudogene TRBV3-2) to TRBJ2-7, with unresolved D. Trimming took off 0 bases at V and 8 bases at J, with 11 bases between the two ends. The CDR3 loop spans 13 amino acids. Germline CDR1 reads LGHDT; CDR2 reads YNNKEL (reference sequence). The CDR3: CASSQDVQLQQYF. In DNA, the CDR3 is TGTGCCAGCAGCCAAGATGTTCAGCTCCAGCAGTACTTC.

This clone was seen only once. The chain combines TRBV12-3 or TRBV12-4 with TRBJ2-7; D is ambiguous. V was shortened by 8 bases and J by 3 bases, with 11 bases between the two germline ends. This CDR3 region has 12 residues. The CDR3 nucleotides read TGTGCCAGCGCTCGGGCTAACTACGAGCAGTACTTC. Protein product: CASARANYEQYF.

The rearrangement uses TRBV30 and TRBJ2-2; D uncertain. V lost 3 bases and J 2 bases, leaving 10 bases between the germline ends. CDR3 length: 14 amino acids. CDR1 and CDR2 from the germline V gene are GTSNPN and SVGIG (reference sequence). The CDR3 sequence: CAWRSDLNTGELFF. The CDR3 DNA follows: TGTGCCTGGAGATCGGACCTTAACACCGGGGAGCTGTTTTTT.

The J gene is TRBJ1-4, the V gene TRBV6-6, with D uncertain. CDR3 length: 14 amino acids. V lost 6 bases and J lost 8, with 16 bases in between. The germline V gene has CDR1 MNHNY and CDR2 SVGAGI (reference sequence). CDR3 region: CASRPSSGWEKLFF. The CDR3 DNA sequence: TGTGCCAGCAGGCCCTCCTCAGGATGGGAAAAACTGTTTTTT.